These T cell receptor beta chains were read from a single sample in a study of cytomegalovirus exposure and HLA in healthy donors. Profiled with immunoSEQ multiplex PCR; TCRdb holds only in-frame clones, not every one. The sample consists of approximately 160,000 clones, 85% to 90% of them appearing once. Sequenced: PBMCs. The origin of the receptors is a young woman in good health and CMV-seropositive. The CDR3 runs from the conserved cysteine through the conserved F or W. A D gene is named only where the DNA matches it firmly. Rows give clone size only sometimes, using once, few, many, or a class for an expanded clone.

TRBJ2-7 | TRBV4-3 | TRBD1 | - | TGCGCCAGCAGCTCCGGGACAGGGGGCACTAGCGGGATAGTCTACGAGCAGTACTTC | CASSSGTGGTSGIVYEQYF
TRBJ1-2 | TRBV4-1 | - | - | TGCGCCAGCAGCCAAGATCAGGGGTCGGTACTTGGCTACACCTTC | CASSQDQGSVLGYTF
TRBJ1-1 | TRBV5-1 | TRBD1 | - | TGCGCCAGCAGCCTAAAGGGACAGGAGGGCACTGAAGCTTTCTTT | CASSLKGQEGTEAFF
TRBJ1-2 | TRBV9 | - | - | TGTGCCAGCAGCGAGTCCGGTTCCGGCTATGGCTACACCTTC | CASSESGSGYGYTF
TRBJ2-3 | TRBV27 | TRBD2 | - | TGTGCCAGCAGTTTATCCTTGACTAGCGGGAGGACAGATACGCAGTATTTT | CASSLSLTSGRTDTQYF
TRBJ2-7 | TRBV11-3 | TRBD2 | - | TGTGCCAGCAGCTTAGCACTAGCGAGGTCCTACGAGCAGTACTTC | CASSLALARSYEQYF
TRBJ2-3 | TRBV30 | TRBD2 | - | TGTGCCTGGAAAAGCGGGAGGGCTGAAGATACGCAGTATTTT | CAWKSGRAEDTQYF
TRBJ2-2 | TRBV18 | - | - | TGTGCCAGCTCACCACCGGCAGGGTCCCCGAACACCGGGGAGCTGTTTTTT | CASSPPAGSPNTGELFF
TRBJ2-7 | TRBV4-1 | - | - | TGCGCCAGCAGCCGGGAGTGGGGATCCTACGAGCAGTACTTC | CASSREWGSYEQYF
TRBJ1-4 | TRBV6-1 | - | - | TGTGCCGCGGAGGGTAATGAAAAACTGTTTTTT | CAAEGNEKLFF
TRBJ2-6 | TRBV19 | - | - | TGTGCCAGTAGTCCCAGGGCTGGGGCCAACGTCCTGACTTTC | CASSPRAGANVLTF
TRBJ2-7 | TRBV6-6 | TRBD1 | once | TGTGCCAGCAGGCCGGGACAGGGGTCCTACGAGCAGTACTTC | CASRPGQGSYEQYF
TRBJ2-1 | TRBV4-3 | - | - | TGCGCCAGCAGCCAAGGCAAGCAAGACTACAATGAGCAGTTCTTC | CASSQGKQDYNEQFF
TRBJ2-2 | TRBV5-1 | TRBD2 | once | TGCGCCAGCAGCTTGGGCCACGGAGGGACTAGCGGGAACACCGGGGAGCTGTTTTTT | CASSLGHGGTSGNTGELFF
TRBJ2-1 | TRBV5-8 | TRBD1 | - | TGTGCCAGCAGCTCCGGACAGGGAATGTGGAATGAGCAGTTCTTC | CASSSGQGMWNEQFF
TRBJ2-3 | TRBV19 | - | - | TGTGCCAGTAGTATATTACAGGGCTTAGATACGCAGTATTTT | CASSILQGLDTQYF
TRBJ2-7 | TRBV29-1 | - | - | TGCAGCGTTCTAGCGCCCTCCTACGAGCAGTACTTC | CSVLAPSYEQYF
TRBJ1-5 | TRBV19 | TRBD1 | - | TGTGCCAGTAGGAGGACAGGATCCCCTTATAGCAATCAGCCCCAGCATTTT | CASRRTGSPYSNQPQHF
TRBJ2-3 | TRBV9 | TRBD2 | - | TGTGCCAGCAGCGATCTTGGGAGCGGGAGCGCTTCAGATACGCAGTATTTT | CASSDLGSGSASDTQYF
TRBJ1-5 | TRBV6-6 | - | once | TGTGCCAGCAGTTACCCGCTTCAGAACAATCAGCCCCAGCATTTT | CASSYPLQNNQPQHF
TRBJ1-5 | TRBV6-4 | - | many | TGTGCCAGCAGTGCCACAGCCAGCAATCAGCCCCAGCATTTT | CASSATASNQPQHF
TRBJ2-3 | TRBV21-1 | - | - | TGTGCCAGCAGCAAGTTAATCCGCGGGAGGGAGGATACGCAGTATTTT | CASSKLIRGREDTQYF
TRBJ1-2 | TRBV6-1 | - | - | TGTGCCAGCCCAGTCTATGGCTACACCTTC | CASPVYGYTF
TRBJ2-2 | TRBV6-4 | TRBD1 | - | TGTGCCAGCATCCTCGCCGGGACAGGGGAAGACGGGGAGCTGTTTTTT | CASILAGTGEDGELFF
TRBJ1-1 | TRBV6-6 | - | - | TGTGCCAGCAGTTACCTAGAGAACACTGAAGCTTTCTTT | CASSYLENTEAFF
TRBJ2-5 | TRBV6-1 | TRBD2 | - | TGTGCCAGCAGTGAGACTAGCGTGGTTGAGACCCAGTACTTC | CASSETSVVETQYF
TRBJ2-3 | TRBV19 | - | - | TGTGCCAGTAGTATGCCAGGGACAGATACGCAGTATTTT | CASSMPGTDTQYF
TRBJ2-7 | TRBV6-1 | TRBD1 | - | TGTGCCAGCAGCGAGAGGAGGCAGGGGGCACACGAGCAGTACTTC | CASSERRQGAHEQYF
TRBJ2-7 | TRBV6-1 | TRBD2 | - | TGTGCCAGCAGTGATCGAAAGGGCGGGAGAAACTACGAGCAGTACTTC | CASSDRKGGRNYEQYF
TRBJ1-2 | TRBV6-5 | - | once | TGTGCCAGCAGTTACTCGTTTCAGCGCCACTATGGCTACACCTTC | CASSYSFQRHYGYTF
TRBJ2-5 | TRBV5-1 | TRBD2 | - | TGCGCCAGCAGCTTAGGGGCTAGCGGGAGGGCCGTGGAGACCCAGTACTTC | CASSLGASGRAVETQYF
TRBJ1-1 | TRBV7-8 | - | - | TGTGCCAGCAGTTACACAGGGCTTCCATTGAACACTGAAGCTTTCTTT | CASSYTGLPLNTEAFF
TRBJ2-7 | TRBV5-1 | TRBD2 | - | TGCGCCAGCAGCTTGGCCGGGAGGGCCCCGCTCGAGCAGTACTTC | CASSLAGRAPLEQYF
TRBJ2-3 | TRBV19 | TRBD2 | - | TGTGCCAGTACGGGACTAGCGGGAGGAGGAGATACGCAGTATTTT | CASTGLAGGGDTQYF
TRBJ2-7 | TRBV30 | - | few | TGTGCCTGGAGTGACACCGAGCAGTACTTC | CAWSDTEQYF
TRBJ2-2 | TRBV7-2 | - | - | TGTGCCAGCAGCTTAGTGCCACCGAGGGTTGCCGGGGAGCTGTTTTTT | CASSLVPPRVAGELFF
TRBJ2-4 | TRBV4-3 | - | - | TGCGCCAGCAGTCCCGATGGGGACTCAAAAAGGAGCATTCAGTACTTC | CASSPDGDSKRSIQYF
TRBJ2-7 | TRBV18 | TRBD1 | - | TGTGCCAGCTCACCCGGGACAGGGGGAATGAACGAGCAGTACTTC | CASSPGTGGMNEQYF
TRBJ2-7 | TRBV11-2 | TRBD2 | - | TGTGCCAGCAGCCTAGCCGGGTTAGCGGGAGGGCCCCACGAGCAGTACTTC | CASSLAGLAGGPHEQYF
TRBJ1-3 | TRBV14 | - | - | TGTGCCAGCAGCCAAGCAGTCTCTGGAAACACCATATATTTT | CASSQAVSGNTIYF